This T cell receptor beta chain is drawn from a study of blood T cell repertoires in COVID-19. Study at large: Sites in the United States, Italy and Spain provided acute and convalescent COVID-19 samples. Sample material is recorded as cDNA or gDNA derived from T cells, B-cell-depleted T cells, or PBMCs.

Per the original data handling: It was from reference gene primer amplification that nucleated cell counts were estimated. Sequencing used immunoSEQ multiplex PCR; TCRdb keeps in-frame clones, though not all of them. Clonal size and the V and J genes are those of that table, whereas D and trimming came from the DNA. The sample consists of tens of thousands of clones, 65% to 85% of them appearing once. Germline V gene sequence: CDR1 LGHNA, CDR2 YNFKEQ. The CDR3 length is 17 residues. V lost 4 bases, J lost 8 bases, and 10 bases stayed unmatched. The sample consisted of peripheral blood. The J gene is TRBJ2-1, the V gene TRBV4-2; 14 nucleotides line up with TRBD2. The sequence came from a man at least 80 years old with active or convalescent COVID-19. This CDR3 reads CASSRPQGTSGSDEQFF. DNA for the CDR3: TGTGCCAGCAGCCGCCCCCAGGGGACTAGCGGGAGCGATGAGCAGTTCTTC.